Shown below are 10 T cell receptor beta chains from a single sample sequenced in a study of T cells after yellow fever vaccination. From the 5' RACE reads, TCRdb called clonotypes with MiXCR, one entry per CDR3 protein. Among approximately 350,000 distinct CDR3 sequences listed, approximately 10% were seen once. The source was PBMCs, collected on the day of the first yellow fever vaccination. These receptors were taken from a man aged 18-30 years who received the YFV17D yellow fever vaccine.

This clonotype was seen a handful of times. This rearrangement joins TRBV13 to TRBJ2-1, with 9 bases fitting TRBD1. V dropped 2 bases and J dropped 6; count of bases not matched to a gene: 11. This CDR3 region has 17 residues. The germline V gene encodes CDR1 PRHDT and CDR2 FYEKMQ (reference sequence). CDR3 amino acids: CASSLSVGTGRSNEQFF. The DNA for the CDR3 is TGTGCCAGCAGCTTAAGTGTCGGGACAGGGAGGAGCAATGAGCAGTTCTTC.

This rearrangement joins TRBV27 to TRBJ2-1; D possibly uses TRBD1 or TRBD2 (5 bases each). This CDR3 is 14 amino acids long. V shed 7 bases and J shed 7 bases, with 17 bases lying between them. The germline V gene has CDR1 MNHEY and CDR2 SMNVEV (reference sequence). The chain's CDR3 is CASTLGTANNEQFF. DNA of the CDR3: TGTGCCAGCACCTTAGGGACGGCGAATAATGAGCAGTTCTTC.

This clonotype was observed a handful of times. The CDR3 coding sequence is TGTGCCAGCAGCCAACGACAGGGAGGAATGGAGGACACTGAAGCTTTCTTT. Protein sequence: CASSQRQGGMEDTEAFF. The chain joins TRBV7-9 to TRBJ1-1, with TRBD1 matching 7 bases. The CDR3 totals 17 residues. Trimming cost V 5 bases and J 3 bases; bases outside gene matches: 15. The V gene's germline CDR1 is SEHNR and CDR2 FQNEAQ (reference sequence).

V usage is TRBV14 and J usage is TRBJ2-3; D is undetermined. Germline V gives CDR1 SGHDN, CDR2 FVKESK. The ends were cut back, 0 bases at V and 3 bases at J, with 7 bases in the middle. The CDR3 covers 14 residues. The chain's CDR3 is CASSQDLATDTQYF. As DNA, the CDR3 is TGTGCCAGCAGCCAAGATTTGGCTACAGATACGCAGTATTTT.

This clonotype was detected a few times. V usage is TRBV4-1 and J usage is TRBJ2-4, with TRBD2 as a possible D gene (5 bases). The CDR3 sequence is 15 residues long. Germline loops: CDR1 MGHRA, CDR2 YSYEKL. Trimming shortened V by 0 bases and J by 8 bases, and 14 bases separated the two germline ends. CDR3 region: CASSQDHGVGDIQYF. CDR3 nucleotides: TGCGCCAGCAGCCAAGATCACGGGGTTGGGGACATTCAGTACTTC.

This clonotype has ten or more counts. The CDR3 loop is CASAKGAGTGELFF. CDR3 nucleotide sequence: TGTGCCAGCGCCAAGGGGGCCGGCACCGGGGAGCTGTTTTTT. The chain joins TRBV7-2 to TRBJ2-2; 7 bases fit TRBD1. CDR1 SGHTA and CDR2 FQGNSA come from the germline V gene. This CDR3 comprises 14 residues. V lost 8 bases to trimming and J lost 4 bases; unmatched junction nucleotides: 7.

In its sample, this clonotype was seen a few times. The J gene is TRBJ1-1, the V gene TRBV7-2, with 7 bases lining up with TRBD1. Germline CDR1 reads SGHTA; CDR2 reads FQGNSA. The CDR3 runs 16 residues. V shed 5 bases, J shed 4 bases, and the junction held 13 bases outside the gene matches. The DNA for the CDR3 is TGTGCCAGCAGCCCAGCGGGACAGCGGAGTCGCACTGAAGCTTTCTTT. This encodes CASSPAGQRSRTEAFF.

This clonotype has only a few counts. In nucleotides, the CDR3 is TGTGCCAGCAGCATGACTAGCGGGGGGCCGATCATGCAGTATTTT. Translating gives CASSMTSGGPIMQYF. V and J are TRBV5-4 and TRBJ2-3; 13 bases agree with TRBD2. The trim removed 4 bases at V and 11 bases at J, leaving 10 bases unmatched. Germline V lookup: CDR1 SGHNT, CDR2 YYREEE (reference sequence). The length of the CDR3 is 15 residues.

This clonotype has only a few counts. The chain carries TRBV5-5 and TRBJ2-3; weak D call: TRBD2 (6 bases). The V and J ends lost 1 base and 2 bases respectively, with 14 bases between them. The CDR3 has 16 residues. CDR1 and CDR2 from the germline V gene are SGHKS and YYEKEE (reference sequence). The CDR3 nucleotides read TGTGCCAGCAGCTTGACTAGCCTCAGATTCACAGATACGCAGTATTTT. This sequence encodes CASSLTSLRFTDTQYF.

The rearrangement joins TRBV5-1 to TRBJ1-2; weak D call: TRBD1 (5 bases). The CDR3 covers 12 residues. V was clipped by 6 bases and J by 6 bases, with 12 bases between them. Germline CDR1 and CDR2: SGHRS and YFSETQ. The CDR3 bases are TGCGCCAGCACTCGCGGGGGGAATGGCTACACCTTC. Protein sequence: CASTRGGNGYTF. Combining the CDR3 with reference TRBV5-1 and TRBJ1-2 gives the whole variable domain KAGVTQTPRYLIKTRGQQVTLSCSPISGHRSVSWYQQTPGQGLQFLFEYFSETQRNKGNFPGRFSGRQFSNSRSEMNVSTLELGDSALYLCASTRGGNGYTFGSGTRLTVV.